The 9 T cell receptor beta chains given below trace back to one sample, sequenced in a study of T-cell memory formation after mild COVID-19. TCRdb analysed the 5' RACE reads with MiXCR anew, one entry per CDR3 protein. Of 250,000 to 300,000 distinct CDR3 sequences in the sample, roughly 15% are singletons; the top ten hold roughly 24%. Sequencing was done on a sample of PBMCs or a T cell subset sorted from them (not recorded which). Receptors were obtained from a man aged 18-30 years who had mild COVID-19 (a few samples of this study predate the infection). Cell type and time point are not known.

The genes are TRBV7-6 and TRBJ2-1; 11 bases align to TRBD1. Germline V gene lookup returns CDR1 SGHVS and CDR2 FNYEAQ. This CDR3 region has 13 residues. Trimming at V came to 4 bases and at J to 8 bases, leaving 1 base not matched to a gene. CDR3 in DNA: TGTGCCAGCAGCTGGGACAGGGGGGATGAGCAGTTCTTC. This gives the protein CASSWDRGDEQFF.

This clonotype appeared a few times. The chain uses TRBV10-3 and TRBJ2-7, with 7 bases lining up with TRBD1. The CDR3 is 14 amino acids. V shed 8 bases, J shed 3 bases, and the junction held 10 bases outside the gene matches. Germline V gene sequence: CDR1 ENHRY, CDR2 SYGVKD. In DNA form, the CDR3 reads TGTGCCATCCAGAAAGGGGGACAGTTCTACGAGCAGTACTTC. It codes for CAIQKGGQFYEQYF.

A few counts support this clonotype. For the CDR3, the DNA is TGTGCCAGCAGCTTGCGGCTAGCAAGCCATGAGCAGTTCTTC. This codes for CASSLRLASHEQFF. The chain combines TRBV5-5 with TRBJ2-1, with a weak D call TRBD2 (5 bases). CDR1 SGHKS and CDR2 YYEKEE come from the germline V gene (reference sequence). CDR3 size: 14 residues. V lost 1 base and J lost 8, with 13 bases in between. Supplemented by reference TRBV5-5 and TRBJ2-1, the full variable domain reads DAGVTQSPTHLIKTRGQQVTLRCSPISGHKSVSWYQQVLGQGPQFIFQYYEKEERGRGNFPDRFSARQFPNYSSELNVNALLLGDSALYLCASSLRLASHEQFFGPGTRLTVL.

The chain has TRBV6-2 or TRBV6-3 and TRBJ1-5; D call uncertain. The CDR3 extends over 12 amino acids. CDR1 is MNHEY and CDR2 is SVGEGT in the germline V gene. V lost 5 bases, J lost 10 bases, and 12 bases lay in between. The chain's CDR3 is CASSEYNQPQHF. Written as DNA, the CDR3 is TGTGCCAGCAGTGAATATAACCAACCCCAGCATTTT.

The gene calls are TRBV20-1 and TRBJ2-7, with D unresolved. V gave up 6 bases and J gave up 1 base, with 10 bases separating them. This CDR3 is built from 12 residues. Germline V gene lookup returns CDR1 DFQATT and CDR2 SNEGSKA (reference sequence). The CDR3: CSAEDGSYEQYV. The CDR3, as DNA: TGCAGTGCAGAAGACGGGTCCTACGAGCAGTACGTC.

The chain is built from TRBV4-2 and TRBJ2-2; 9 bases agree with TRBD1. Germline assignment: CDR1 LGHNA and CDR2 YNFKEQ. The CDR3 runs 16 residues. Trimming removed 4 bases from V and 4 bases from J; junction bases left unmatched: 7. The CDR3 DNA reads TGTGCCAGCAGCCCATCGGGACAGGGCAGCACCGGGGAGCTGTTTTTT. This sequence encodes CASSPSGQGSTGELFF.

V usage is TRBV15 and J usage is TRBJ2-2, with 10 bases matching TRBD1. Germline V gives CDR1 LNHNV, CDR2 YYDKDF (reference sequence). Germline trimming cut 5 bases from V and 4 bases from J; bases unmatched to any gene: 4. The CDR3 extends over 15 amino acids. The CDR3 region is CATSGRDRGTGELFF. CDR3 bases: TGTGCCACCAGCGGCCGGGACAGGGGCACCGGGGAGCTGTTTTTT.

This clonotype was seen only a few times. The J gene is TRBJ2-5, the V gene TRBV5-1; possible D gene TRBD1, 6 bases. CDR3 length: 15 amino acids. V shed 4 bases and J shed 2 bases, with 15 bases lying between them. Germline values: CDR1 SGHRS, CDR2 YFSETQ. The CDR3 protein is CASSIQGPDQETQYF. The CDR3 nucleotides are TGCGCCAGCAGCATCCAGGGGCCAGATCAAGAGACCCAGTACTTC.

The rearrangement joins TRBV7-9 to TRBJ2-7; D remains ambiguous. Trimming removed 1 base at V and 6 bases at J, with 4 bases between. CDR3 size: 11 residues. CDR1 is SEHNR and CDR2 is FQNEAQ in the germline V gene (reference sequence). The CDR3 coding sequence is TGTGCCAGCAGCTTAGGGGCCGAGCAGTACGTC. It specifies CASSLGAEQYV.